This record concerns one T cell receptor (beta chain) sequence. Antigen: not known. This entry belongs to a study of blood T cells in healthy people across ages. Study-level points and caveats: With naive T cell percentage, TCR beta diversity showed a strong correlation. Higher diversity and more naive CD4+ cells were features of long-lived donors, compared to aged donors. The fall in TCR beta diversity per million T cells was roughly linear with age.

There are 14 residues in the CDR3. The germline V gene encodes CDR1 MNHNS and CDR2 SASEGT. Trimming cost V 1 base and J 3 bases, with 7 bases left between them. A J-beta primer mix and a sample-barcoded 5' primer were used in a second PCR of about 7 to 11 cycles. A single record per CDR3 protein comes from TCRdb applying MiXCR to the 5' RACE reads. The top ten hold more than 3% of the sample, which has 550,000 to 800,000 distinct CDR3 sequences, roughly 20% seen once. The clonotype comes from a man aged 65 to 85 in good health. The rearrangement uses TRBV6-1 and TRBJ1-3; D gene unclear. The sample taken for sequencing was blood. The CDR3 sequence: CASSEGYFGNTIYF. CDR3 nucleotides: TGTGCCAGCAGTGAAGGGTACTTTGGAAACACCATATATTTT.